This TCR beta chain was sequenced in a study of OX40 agonist ivuxolimab in advanced cancers. Whole-study results and caveats: Clonal expansion was among the lowest in partial responders at 0.1-3.0 mg/kg, especially CD8+. The antigens recognized by the expanded peripheral T cells, that is their antigen specificity, were not determined.

A remark on this clone: Its antigen is currently unknown.

Only in-frame clones appear in the TCRdb table, and some are missing; sequencing was by immunoSEQ multiplex PCR. The sample holds about 45,000 clones, roughly four fifths seen once. The germline V and J ends were trimmed by 4 bases and 3 bases, with 13 bases remaining between them. From germline, CDR1 is MGHRA and CDR2 YSYEKL. The CDR3 totals 15 residues. This receptor was identified in an adult with an advanced solid tumor such as melanoma, head and neck, liver or kidney cancer. The chain uses TRBV4-1 and TRBJ2-1; maybe TRBD1 (6 bases). Sequencing used CD4+ or CD8+ T cells sorted from blood, obtained in a trial of the OX40 agonist ivuxolimab. The CDR3 loop is CASSRTGTNYNEQFF. In DNA form, the CDR3 reads TGCGCCAGCAGCCGAACCGGGACAAACTACAATGAGCAGTTCTTC.